Below, 4 T cell receptor beta chains from the same sample are listed, as sequenced in a study of cytomegalovirus exposure and HLA in healthy donors. PCR involved 60 Vbeta and 13 Jbeta primers. The data were produced by immunoSEQ multiplex PCR, yet TCRdb's version contains in-frame clones alone and is incomplete. The profile shows around 150,000 clones, around 80% of them singletons. The sample consisted of PBMCs. Source of these receptors: a male donor in good health and CMV-seropositive.

This chain links TRBV15 with TRBJ1-2; weak D call: TRBD1 (5 bases). The CDR3 consists of 14 residues. V was trimmed by 0 bases and J by 4 bases, leaving 9 bases between them. Germline V gene sequence: CDR1 LNHNV, CDR2 YYDKDF (reference sequence). The CDR3 here is CATSRDGGTYGYTF. The CDR3 nucleotides are TGTGCCACCAGCAGAGACGGGGGTACCTATGGCTACACCTTC.

The CDR3 reads CASSQGADTQYF. In nucleotides, the CDR3 is TGTGCCAGCAGCCAGGGCGCAGATACGCAGTATTTT. This chain links TRBV7-8 with TRBJ2-3; perhaps TRBD1 as D (5 bases). The CDR3 is made up of 12 amino acids. V lost 5 bases and J lost 4, with 7 bases in between. The germline gives CDR1 SGHVS, CDR2 FQNEAQ. Full variable domain (missing parts from reference TRBV7-8 and TRBJ2-3): GAGVSQSPRYKVAKRGQDVALRCDPISGHVSLFWYQQALGQGPEFLTYFQNEAQLDKSGLPSDRFFAERPEGSVSTLKIQRTQQEDSAVYLCASSQGADTQYFGPGTRLTVL.

This clone was counted only a few times. The rearrangement uses TRBV27 and TRBJ2-2; D remains unclear. V was clipped by 2 bases and J by 1 base, with 5 bases between them. Germline lookup yields CDR1 MNHEY and CDR2 SMNVEV (reference sequence). The CDR3 covers 14 residues. Written as DNA, the CDR3 is TGTGCCAGCAGTTTACTAGGGAACACCGGGGAGCTGTTTTTT. It specifies CASSLLGNTGELFF.

This clone was observed a handful of times. The chain carries TRBV4-3 and TRBJ1-2, with 9 bases fitting TRBD1. The CDR3 extends over 18 amino acids. CDR1 is LGHNA and CDR2 is YSLEER in the germline V gene. Trimming at V came to 2 bases and at J to 3 bases, leaving 13 bases not matched to a gene. This CDR3 reads CASSQTPGQGYFYYGYTF. The CDR3 region has the DNA TGCGCCAGCAGCCAAACCCCGGGACAGGGATACTTTTACTATGGCTACACCTTC.